The next 32 T cell receptor beta chains were all read from a single sample in a study of cytomegalovirus exposure and HLA in healthy donors. With 60 Vbeta and 13 Jbeta primers, the PCR was carried out. Method: immunoSEQ multiplex PCR; TCRdb's copy keeps in-frame clones and lacks some. The sample yields some 110,000 clones, around three quarters seen once. The sample comprised PBMCs. Source of these receptors: a woman aged 50 to 65 in good health and CMV-seropositive.

This chain joins TRBV27 and TRBJ2-1, with D possibly TRBD1 on 5 matching bases. Germline lookup yields CDR1 MNHEY and CDR2 SMNVEV (reference sequence). V was pared by 5 bases and J by 6 bases, with 17 bases between. This CDR3 has 15 amino acids. CDR3 in DNA: TGTGCCAGCAGTCCACCAGCAGGGTGGTTCAATGAGCAGTTCTTC. It translates to CASSPPAGWFNEQFF.

This clone was counted a single time. The chain joins TRBV5-1 to TRBJ2-1; 8 bases align to TRBD1. CDR1 is SGHRS, CDR2 YFSETQ, per germline. This CDR3 has 14 residues. The V segment lost 4 bases and the J segment 5 bases; nucleotides outside the gene matches: 5. CDR3 loop: CASSLQGEDNEQFF. The CDR3 DNA follows: TGCGCCAGCAGCCTACAGGGGGAAGACAATGAGCAGTTCTTC.

A few counts support this clone. CDR3 nucleotides: TGTGCCAGCAGCTTTGGGGGGACGACTAATGAAAAACTGTTTTTT. This codes for CASSFGGTTNEKLFF. The genes are TRBV5-4 and TRBJ1-4; TRBD1 might be the D (5 bases). The germline V gene has CDR1 SGHNT and CDR2 YYREEE (reference sequence). The CDR3 is 15 residues long. The germline V and J ends were trimmed by 2 bases and 2 bases, with 10 bases remaining between them.

This clone was picked up a small number of times. The J gene is TRBJ1-1, the V gene TRBV4-3; no firm D call. The V end was cut by 0 bases, the J end by 1 base, with 21 bases between. CDR1 LGHNA and CDR2 YSLEER come from the germline V gene. The CDR3 runs 19 residues. CDR3 residues: CASSQDTLPHGERNTEAFF. The DNA for the CDR3 is TGCGCCAGCAGCCAAGATACCCTCCCTCACGGGGAAAGGAACACTGAAGCTTTCTTT.

This chain links TRBV7-8 with TRBJ1-6; TRBD1 agrees at 10 bases. Germline trimming cut 6 bases from V and 6 bases from J; bases unmatched to any gene: 2. The germline V gene encodes CDR1 SGHVS and CDR2 FQNEAQ. This CDR3 is built from 14 residues. The CDR3 loop reads CASRDRGVNSPLHF. CDR3 sequence (DNA): TGTGCCAGCAGGGACAGGGGGGTTAATTCACCCCTCCACTTT. The whole variable domain, remainder taken from reference TRBV7-8 and TRBJ1-6, is GAGVSQSPRYKVAKRGQDVALRCDPISGHVSLFWYQQALGQGPEFLTYFQNEAQLDKSGLPSDRFFAERPEGSVSTLKIQRTQQEDSAVYLCASRDRGVNSPLHFGNGTRLTVT.

The chain joins TRBV9 to TRBJ2-3; 7 bases map to TRBD1. V dropped 3 bases and J dropped 4; count of bases not matched to a gene: 26. The V gene's germline CDR1 is SGDLS and CDR2 YYNGEE. The CDR3 is 21 amino acids. CDR3 region: CASSGGHRGDYPGVVADTQYF. Here the CDR3 DNA reads TGTGCCAGCAGCGGAGGACACAGGGGAGACTACCCCGGGGTGGTGGCAGATACGCAGTATTTT.

The chain carries TRBV7-9 and TRBJ2-3; D not resolved. The CDR3 consists of 16 residues. V shed 4 bases and J shed 6 bases, with 20 bases lying between them. The germline V gene encodes CDR1 SEHNR and CDR2 FQNEAQ (reference sequence). In DNA form, the CDR3 reads TGTGCCAGCAGCTCGCGGTCGTCCCCAAGGAAGGATACGCAGTATTTT. Its translation is CASSSRSSPRKDTQYF. The entire variable domain, with the rest obtained from reference TRBV7-9 and TRBJ2-3, is as follows: DTGVSQNPRHKITKRGQNVTFRCDPISEHNRLYWYRQTLGQGPEFLTYFQNEAQLEKSRLLSDRFSAERPKGSFSTLEIQRTEQGDSAMYLCASSSRSSPRKDTQYFGPGTRLTVL.

The chain combines TRBV29-1 with TRBJ2-7; D gene uncertain. The CDR3 length is 13 residues. CDR1 and CDR2 (germline): SQVTM, ANQGSEA. Trimming removed 6 bases at V and 0 bases at J, with 12 bases between. DNA of the CDR3: TGCAGCGTCGGCGGCTATTCCTCCTACGAGCAGTACTTC. Protein sequence: CSVGGYSSYEQYF.

The V gene is TRBV11-2, the J gene TRBJ2-2; 7 bases map to TRBD2. The CDR3 is 16 amino acids. The V gene's germline CDR1 is SGHAT and CDR2 FQNNGV. The V segment lost 5 bases and the J segment 4 bases; nucleotides outside the gene matches: 10. CDR3 residues: CASSRKTWGGTGELFF. The CDR3 coding sequence is TGTGCCAGCAGCCGTAAGACCTGGGGGGGCACCGGGGAGCTGTTTTTT.

This clone was seen a handful of times. This chain joins TRBV6-5 and TRBJ2-2, with 7 bases that match TRBD1. The CDR3 is 14 amino acids. V was pared by 5 bases and J by 4 bases, with 4 bases of the junction left unmatched. Germline CDR1 and CDR2: MNHEY and SVGAGI. In nucleotides, the CDR3 is TGTGCCAGCAGTCGGAGACAGGGCACCGGGGAGCTGTTTTTT. Translation: CASSRRQGTGELFF.

This clone is a singleton in its sample. The chain is built from TRBV7-3 and TRBJ2-7; 11 nucleotides agree with TRBD1. CDR3 size: 14 residues. Looked up from germline, CDR1 is SGHTA and CDR2 is FQGTGA. Unmatched junction bases numbered 5, after V lost 4 bases and J lost 6 bases. CDR3 nucleotide sequence: TGTGCCAGCAGCTCCACAGGACAGGGGGCCGAGCAGTACTTC. Translated: CASSSTGQGAEQYF.

This clone was seen only a few times. This chain joins TRBV5-1 and TRBJ1-3; tentatively, D is TRBD1 (6 bases). The germline V and J ends were trimmed by 4 bases and 0 bases, with 17 bases remaining between them. The CDR3 length is 17 residues. Germline V gene lookup returns CDR1 SGHRS and CDR2 YFSETQ. The CDR3, as DNA: TGCGCCAGCAGCCTTGATTCGGACAGCCTCTCTGGAAACACCATATATTTT. It is translated as CASSLDSDSLSGNTIYF. The full variable domain, rest sourced from reference TRBV5-1 and TRBJ1-3, is KAGVTQTPRYLIKTRGQQVTLSCSPISGHRSVSWYQQTPGQGLQFLFEYFSETQRNKGNFPGRFSGRQFSNSRSEMNVSTLELGDSALYLCASSLDSDSLSGNTIYFGEGSWLTVV.

This chain joins TRBV6-6 and TRBJ2-7, with TRBD1 matching 7 bases. The V segment lost 3 bases and the J segment 2 bases; nucleotides outside the gene matches: 4. From germline, CDR1 is MNHNY and CDR2 SVGAGI (reference sequence). The CDR3 length is 14 residues. For the CDR3, the DNA is TGTGCCAGCAGTTATCGACAGGGAACCTACGAGCAGTACTTC. Its translation: CASSYRQGTYEQYF.

This clone occurred once. The rearrangement joins TRBV9 to TRBJ2-5; possible D gene TRBD1, 6 bases. Germline V gives CDR1 SGDLS, CDR2 YYNGEE. The CDR3 covers 13 residues. V dropped 2 bases and J dropped 2 bases, with 7 bases sitting between them. The CDR3 region is CASSVGQQETQYF. In DNA form, the CDR3 reads TGTGCCAGCAGCGTCGGACAGCAAGAGACCCAGTACTTC. The full variable domain, with the rest looked up from reference TRBV9 and TRBJ2-5, is DSGVTQTPKHLITATGQRVTLRCSPRSGDLSVYWYQQSLDQGLQFLIQYYNGEERAKGNILERFSAQQFPDLHSELNLSSLELGDSALYFCASSVGQQETQYFGPGTRLLVL.

This clone has more than one count but fewer than ten. This chain connects TRBV9 to TRBJ1-2, with 12 bases lining up with TRBD1. The CDR3 length is 15 residues. The trim removed 0 bases at V and 4 bases at J, leaving 1 base unmatched. Germline CDR1 and CDR2: SGDLS and YYNGEE. The CDR3 DNA reads TGTGCCAGCAGCGTAGCGGGACAGGGGGCCTATGGCTACACCTTC. It codes for CASSVAGQGAYGYTF. The variable domain in full, with the rest retrieved from reference TRBV9 and TRBJ1-2, is DSGVTQTPKHLITATGQRVTLRCSPRSGDLSVYWYQQSLDQGLQFLIQYYNGEERAKGNILERFSAQQFPDLHSELNLSSLELGDSALYFCASSVAGQGAYGYTFGSGTRLTVV.

The rearrangement uses TRBV15 and TRBJ1-3; D call uncertain. Trimming removed 0 bases from V and 0 bases from J, with 15 bases in between. The CDR3 runs to 18 residues. Germline V CDR1 and CDR2: LNHNV, YYDKDF (reference sequence). CDR3 sequence reads: CATSRDLGSLLSGNTIYF. Written as DNA, the CDR3 is TGTGCCACCAGCAGAGATTTGGGCTCCCTACTCTCTGGAAACACCATATATTTT.

The rearrangement uses TRBV9 and TRBJ1-2; tentative D call: TRBD1 (6 bases). CDR1 and CDR2 (germline): SGDLS, YYNGEE. The CDR3 covers 13 residues. V was pared by 4 bases and J by 6 bases, with 13 bases between. CDR3 DNA sequence: TGTGCCAGCAGCCCATCAGGGGCACATGGCTACACCTTC. Translating it yields CASSPSGAHGYTF.

This clone came up a few times. V usage is TRBV15 and J usage is TRBJ2-1; no reliable D call. Germline V gene sequence: CDR1 LNHNV, CDR2 YYDKDF (reference sequence). The CDR3 is 14 residues long. V shed 3 bases and J shed 6 bases, with 12 bases lying between them. As DNA, the CDR3 is TGTGCCACCAGCAGGTCCACCCTACTCAATGAGCAGTTCTTC. Translating gives CATSRSTLLNEQFF.

The chain couples TRBV5-4 to TRBJ1-1; TRBD1 agrees at 7 bases. The germline V gene encodes CDR1 SGHNT and CDR2 YYREEE (reference sequence). The length of the CDR3 is 12 residues. The V gene end was trimmed by 3 bases and the J gene end by 6 bases; junction bases not matched to a gene: 2. CDR3 sequence: CASSWDRSEAFF. The CDR3 DNA sequence: TGTGCCAGCAGCTGGGACAGATCTGAAGCTTTCTTT.

This clone has just one count. The chain recombines TRBV5-4 with TRBJ2-1, with D tentatively TRBD1 (5 bases). Trimming stripped 0 bases from V and 9 bases from J, with 10 bases between. Germline CDR1 reads SGHNT; CDR2 reads YYREEE (reference sequence). CDR3 size: 13 residues. CDR3 region: CASSLGRDGEQFF. The CDR3 nucleotides read TGTGCCAGCAGCTTGGGCAGGGATGGTGAGCAGTTCTTC.

The chain couples TRBV5-1 to TRBJ2-1; 10 bases map to TRBD2. Trimming at V came to 4 bases and at J to 8 bases, leaving 9 bases not matched to a gene. CDR1 is SGHRS, CDR2 YFSETQ, per germline. The CDR3 runs to 15 residues. CDR3 amino acids: CASSTGLAENDEQFF. As DNA, the CDR3 is TGCGCCAGCAGCACTGGACTAGCGGAGAACGATGAGCAGTTCTTC.

The chain recombines TRBV19 with TRBJ1-2; 7 nucleotides agree with TRBD1. In germline, CDR1 is LNHDA, CDR2 SQIVND (reference sequence). The V segment lost 0 bases and the J segment 5 bases; nucleotides outside the gene matches: 15. The length of the CDR3 is 18 residues. The DNA for the CDR3 is TGTGCCAGTAGTATAGAGGGGCGCAGGGGGTCCTCCGGATATGGCTACACCTTC. This codes for CASSIEGRRGSSGYGYTF.

J is TRBJ1-2 and V is TRBV18, with a possible D match to TRBD1 (6 bases). Per germline, CDR1 KGHSH and CDR2 LQKENI. V lost 6 bases and J 4 bases, leaving 15 bases between the germline ends. The CDR3 sequence is 14 residues long. The CDR3 DNA is TGTGCCAGCTCCCCAGGGGCAGGAGCCTATGGCTACACCTTC. It yields the protein CASSPGAGAYGYTF.

The rearrangement uses TRBV9 and TRBJ2-5, with 7 bases that match TRBD1. Per the germline V gene, CDR1 is SGDLS and CDR2 is YYNGEE. J lost 4 bases, V lost 0 bases, and 9 bases had no gene match. The CDR3 totals 16 residues. CDR3 DNA: TGTGCCAGCAGCGTAGGTGTGACAGGGAGTGGAGAGACCCAGTACTTC. Translation gives CASSVGVTGSGETQYF.

This rearrangement joins TRBV9 to TRBJ2-2; 9 nucleotides agree with TRBD1. The CDR3 loop spans 18 amino acids. The V gene's germline CDR1 is SGDLS and CDR2 YYNGEE. Losses at the gene ends were 0 bases for V and 4 bases for J; bases not matched to a gene: 10. CDR3 sequence reads: CASSVEVGGQGLTGELFF. The CDR3 DNA reads as TGTGCCAGCAGCGTAGAGGTAGGGGGACAGGGCCTCACCGGGGAGCTGTTTTTT.

This clone was counted a single time. This sequence joins TRBV6-4 and TRBJ2-1, with TRBD2 identical over 11 bases. Trimming at V came to 3 bases and at J to 7 bases, leaving 14 bases not matched to a gene. The CDR3 is 18 residues long. Germline loops: CDR1 MRHNA, CDR2 SNTAGT. CDR3 in amino acids: CASSDQLAGGLNLNEQFF. In nucleotides, the CDR3 is TGTGCCAGCAGTGATCAGTTAGCGGGGGGGCTTAATTTGAATGAGCAGTTCTTC.

The rearrangement links TRBV27 to TRBJ1-3; D is undetermined. The germline gives CDR1 MNHEY, CDR2 SMNVEV (reference sequence). V lost 6 bases and J lost 1, with 4 bases in between. The CDR3 has 12 residues. DNA for the CDR3: TGTGCCAGCAGGAGTTCTGGAAACACCATATATTTT. Amino acid sequence: CASRSSGNTIYF.

This chain links TRBV7-7 with TRBJ2-5; the D gene is possibly TRBD2 (6 bases). The CDR3 consists of 14 residues. Germline V gene lookup returns CDR1 SSHAT and CDR2 FNYEAQ (reference sequence). V was shortened by 1 base and J by 2 bases, with 8 bases between the two germline ends. Here the CDR3 DNA reads TGTGCCAGCAGCTTAGGGGGGGAGCAAGAGACCCAGTACTTC. Its protein is CASSLGGEQETQYF.

This chain uses TRBV4-3 with TRBJ1-3; 7 bases match TRBD1. In germline, CDR1 is LGHNA, CDR2 YSLEER. V lost 0 bases, J lost 0 bases, and 8 bases stayed unmatched. This CDR3 is built from 18 residues. The CDR3 region is CASSQDQGGLSSGNTIYF. The DNA for the CDR3 is TGCGCCAGCAGCCAAGATCAAGGGGGCCTCTCCTCTGGAAACACCATATATTTT.

CDR3 nucleotide sequence: TGTGCCAGCAGCTCCCTCGTCGGCGGGTACGTGGATACGCAGTATTTT. This gives the protein CASSSLVGGYVDTQYF. The rearrangement joins TRBV7-3 to TRBJ2-3; a possible D gene is TRBD2 (5 bases). Trimming took off 4 bases at V and 6 bases at J, with 20 bases between the two ends. Per germline, CDR1 SGHTA and CDR2 FQGTGA. This CDR3 is 16 amino acids long.

This chain joins TRBV27 and TRBJ2-3; 9 nucleotides align to TRBD1. V shed 6 bases and J 2 bases; nucleotides not matched to a gene: 6. Germline CDR1 and CDR2: MNHEY and SMNVEV (reference sequence). The CDR3 has 15 amino acids. CDR3 DNA sequence: TGTGCCAGCAGCCTACAGGGGGCCGACACAGATACGCAGTATTTT. Amino acids: CASSLQGADTDTQYF.

The V gene is TRBV29-1, the J gene TRBJ1-2; possibly TRBD1 for D (5 bases). CDR3 length: 13 residues. The germline gives CDR1 SQVTM, CDR2 ANQGSEA. Trimming shortened V by 2 bases and J by 8 bases, and 15 bases separated the two germline ends. The CDR3 nucleotides are TGCAGCGTTGAACCCGGGGGGAGAGGGGGCTACACCTTC. Translation: CSVEPGGRGGYTF.